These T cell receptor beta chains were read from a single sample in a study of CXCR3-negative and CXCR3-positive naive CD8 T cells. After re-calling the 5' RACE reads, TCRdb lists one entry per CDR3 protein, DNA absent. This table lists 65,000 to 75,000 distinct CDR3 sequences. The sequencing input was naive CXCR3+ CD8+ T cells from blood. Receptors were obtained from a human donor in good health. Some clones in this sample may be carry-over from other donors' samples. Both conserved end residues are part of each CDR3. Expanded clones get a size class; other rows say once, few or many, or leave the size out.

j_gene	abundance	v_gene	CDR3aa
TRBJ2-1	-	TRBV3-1	CASSQGNGPSFF
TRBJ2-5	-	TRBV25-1	CASSAGQELQETQYF
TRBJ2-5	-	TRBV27	CASSIWQQETQYF
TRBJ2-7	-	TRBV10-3	CAISESPGGGSSYEQYF
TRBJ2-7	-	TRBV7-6	CASSSPGAAYEQYF
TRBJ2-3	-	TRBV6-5	CASSYSHGDTQYF
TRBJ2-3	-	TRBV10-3	CAISDTLGDTQYF
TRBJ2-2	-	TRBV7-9	CASSLTMEIGDRGFGELFF
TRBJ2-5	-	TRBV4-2	CASSQDQGGGTGETQYF
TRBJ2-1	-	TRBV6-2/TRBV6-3	CASSYRQVDYNEQFF
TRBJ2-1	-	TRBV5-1	CASSLLGYNEQFF
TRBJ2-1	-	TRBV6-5	CASSTHAGLAGGNEQFF
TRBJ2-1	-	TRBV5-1	CASSMDLYNEQFF
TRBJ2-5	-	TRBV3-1	CASSQTGWETQYF
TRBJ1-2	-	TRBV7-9	CASSLSGTASSENYGYTF
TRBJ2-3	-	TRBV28	CASSRETSGGAMSDTQYF
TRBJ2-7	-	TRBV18	CASSPPLAGSSYEQYF
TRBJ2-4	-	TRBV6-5	CASSYVGGENIQYF
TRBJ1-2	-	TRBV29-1	CSVEDWGQGANYGYTF
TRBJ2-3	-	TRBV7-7	CASSPSGGASDTQYF
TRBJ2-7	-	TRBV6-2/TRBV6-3	CAILPRGTYEQYF
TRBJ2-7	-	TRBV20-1	CSARDGANDYYEQYF
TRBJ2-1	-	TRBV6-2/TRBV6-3	CASSYGGTYNEQFF
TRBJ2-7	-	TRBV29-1	CSVEGGNSEQYF
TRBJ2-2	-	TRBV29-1	CSVVFWSMNTGELFF
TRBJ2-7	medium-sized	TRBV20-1	CSGTSGGGYEQYF
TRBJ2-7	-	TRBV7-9	CASSGWGLDEQYF
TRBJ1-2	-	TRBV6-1	CASSERSSSGYTF
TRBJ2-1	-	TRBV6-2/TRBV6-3	CASSYLVINEQFF
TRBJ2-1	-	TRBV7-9	CASSSLRHRDLDNEQFF
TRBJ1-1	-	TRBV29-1	CSVAGGDRLYTEAFF
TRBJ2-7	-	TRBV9	CASSVSGGTYEQYF
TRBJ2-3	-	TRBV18	CASSPIRDSTDTQYF
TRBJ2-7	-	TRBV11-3	CASSSSSRDNYEQYF
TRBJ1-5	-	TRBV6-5	CASSYSIGQPQHF
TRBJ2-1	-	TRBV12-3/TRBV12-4	CASSSQPAHNEQFF
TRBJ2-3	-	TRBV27	CASSLSGTDTQYF
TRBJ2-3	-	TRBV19	CASSAGGSTDTQYF
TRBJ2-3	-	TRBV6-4	CASSDSFREGTDTQYF
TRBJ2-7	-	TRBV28	CASSRLTSELYEQYF